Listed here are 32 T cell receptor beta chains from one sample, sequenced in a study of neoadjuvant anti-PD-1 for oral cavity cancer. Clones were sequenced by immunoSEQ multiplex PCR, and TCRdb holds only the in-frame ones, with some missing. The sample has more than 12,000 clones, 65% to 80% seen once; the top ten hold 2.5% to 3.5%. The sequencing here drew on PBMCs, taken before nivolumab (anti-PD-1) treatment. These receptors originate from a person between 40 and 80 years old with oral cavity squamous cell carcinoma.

CDR3 residues: CASSASGGYGYTF. The CDR3 DNA reads as TGTGCCAGCAGTGCGTCGGGGGGTTATGGCTACACCTTC. The V and J genes are TRBV2 and TRBJ1-2; D perhaps matches TRBD1 (5 bases). The CDR3 sequence is 13 residues long. Looked up from germline, CDR1 is SNHLY and CDR2 is FYNNEI. With 4 bases removed from V and 5 bases from J, the gap between germline ends came to 11 bases.

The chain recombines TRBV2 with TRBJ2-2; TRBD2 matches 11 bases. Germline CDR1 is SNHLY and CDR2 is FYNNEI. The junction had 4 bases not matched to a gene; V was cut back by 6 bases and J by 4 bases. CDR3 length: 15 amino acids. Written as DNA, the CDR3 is TGTGCCAGCAGCTCTCTAGCGGGAGGCACCGGGGAGCTGTTTTTT. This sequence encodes CASSSLAGGTGELFF.

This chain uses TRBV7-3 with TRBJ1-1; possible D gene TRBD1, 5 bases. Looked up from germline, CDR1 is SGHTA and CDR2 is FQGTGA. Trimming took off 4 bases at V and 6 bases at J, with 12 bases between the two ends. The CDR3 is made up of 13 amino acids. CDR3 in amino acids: CASSWRDGSEAFF. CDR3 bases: TGTGCCAGCAGCTGGAGGGACGGCTCTGAAGCTTTCTTT.

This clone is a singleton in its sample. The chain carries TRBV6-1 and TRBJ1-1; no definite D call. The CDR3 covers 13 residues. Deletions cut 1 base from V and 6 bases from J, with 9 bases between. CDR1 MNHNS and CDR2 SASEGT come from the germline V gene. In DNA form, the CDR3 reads TGTGCCAGCAGTGAAGTTTATCGCGCTGAAGCTTTCTTT. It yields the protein CASSEVYRAEAFF.

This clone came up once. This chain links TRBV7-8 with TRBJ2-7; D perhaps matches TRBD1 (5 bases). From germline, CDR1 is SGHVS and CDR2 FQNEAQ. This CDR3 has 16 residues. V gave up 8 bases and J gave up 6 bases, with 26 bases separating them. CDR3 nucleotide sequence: TGTGCCAGCGGTTACCGGACCGGTAGTTTAAGGGGCGAGCAGTACTTC. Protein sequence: CASGYRTGSLRGEQYF. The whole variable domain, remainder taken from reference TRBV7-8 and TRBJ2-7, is GAGVSQSPRYKVAKRGQDVALRCDPISGHVSLFWYQQALGQGPEFLTYFQNEAQLDKSGLPSDRFFAERPEGSVSTLKIQRTQQEDSAVYLCASGYRTGSLRGEQYFGPGTRLTVT.

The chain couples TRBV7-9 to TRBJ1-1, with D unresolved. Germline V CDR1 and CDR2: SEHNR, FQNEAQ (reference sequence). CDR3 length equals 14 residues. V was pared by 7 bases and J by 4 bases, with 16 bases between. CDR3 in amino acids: CASTLQDSTTEAFF. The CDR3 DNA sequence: TGTGCCAGCACCTTGCAGGATAGTACCACTGAAGCTTTCTTT. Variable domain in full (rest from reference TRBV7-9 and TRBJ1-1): DTGVSQNPRHKITKRGQNVTFRCDPISEHNRLYWYRQTLGQGPEFLTYFQNEAQLEKSRLLSDRFSAERPKGSFSTLEIQRTEQGDSAMYLCASTLQDSTTEAFFGQGTRLTVV.

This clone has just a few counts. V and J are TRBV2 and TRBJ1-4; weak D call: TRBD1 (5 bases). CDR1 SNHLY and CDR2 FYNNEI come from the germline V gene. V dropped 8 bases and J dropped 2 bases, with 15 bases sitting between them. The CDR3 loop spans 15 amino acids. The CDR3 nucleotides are TGTGCCAGCGGCCCGAGGGGAGCCACTAATGAAAAACTGTTTTTT. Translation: CASGPRGATNEKLFF.

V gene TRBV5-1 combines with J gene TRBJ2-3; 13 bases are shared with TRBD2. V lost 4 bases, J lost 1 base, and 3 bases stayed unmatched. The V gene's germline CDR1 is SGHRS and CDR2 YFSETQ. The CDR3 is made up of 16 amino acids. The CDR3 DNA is TGCGCCAGCAGCGAAGGACTAGCGGGGGGCACAGATACGCAGTATTTT. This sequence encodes CASSEGLAGGTDTQYF.

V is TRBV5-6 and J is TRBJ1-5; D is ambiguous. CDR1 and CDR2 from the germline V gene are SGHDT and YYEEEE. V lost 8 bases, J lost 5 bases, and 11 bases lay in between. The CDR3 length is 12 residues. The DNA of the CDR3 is TGTGCCAGTCAGGAGCCAGATCAGCCCCAGCATTTT. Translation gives CASQEPDQPQHF.

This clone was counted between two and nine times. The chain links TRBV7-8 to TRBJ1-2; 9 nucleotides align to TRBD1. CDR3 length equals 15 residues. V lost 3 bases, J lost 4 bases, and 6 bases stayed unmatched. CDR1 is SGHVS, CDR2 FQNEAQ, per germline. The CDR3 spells CASSLADRGPYGYTF. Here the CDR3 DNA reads TGTGCCAGCAGCTTGGCGGACAGGGGTCCCTATGGCTACACCTTC.

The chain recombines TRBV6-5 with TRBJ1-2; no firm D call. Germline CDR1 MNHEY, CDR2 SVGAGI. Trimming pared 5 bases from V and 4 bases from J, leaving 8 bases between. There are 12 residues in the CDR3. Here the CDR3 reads CASSRDFYGYTF. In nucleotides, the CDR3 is TGTGCCAGCAGTCGGGATTTCTATGGCTACACCTTC.

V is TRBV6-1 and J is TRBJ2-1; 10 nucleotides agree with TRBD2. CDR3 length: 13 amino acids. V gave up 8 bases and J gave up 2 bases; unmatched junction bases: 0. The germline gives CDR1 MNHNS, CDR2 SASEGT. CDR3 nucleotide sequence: TGTGCCAGCGGACTAGCGGCCTACAATGAGCAGTTCTTC. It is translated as CASGLAAYNEQFF.

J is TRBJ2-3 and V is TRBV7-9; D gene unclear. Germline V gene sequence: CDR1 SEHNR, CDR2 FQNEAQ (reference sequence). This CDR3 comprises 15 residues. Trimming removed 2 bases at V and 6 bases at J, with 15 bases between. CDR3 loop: CASSLYPMAQDTQYF. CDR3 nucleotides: TGTGCCAGCAGCTTATATCCTATGGCACAGGATACGCAGTATTTT.

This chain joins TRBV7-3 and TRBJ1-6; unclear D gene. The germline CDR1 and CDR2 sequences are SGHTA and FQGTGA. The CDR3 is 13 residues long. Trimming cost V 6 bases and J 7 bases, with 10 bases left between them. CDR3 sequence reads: CASRVGGNSPLHF. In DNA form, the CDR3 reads TGTGCCAGCAGGGTTGGCGGCAATTCACCCCTCCACTTT.

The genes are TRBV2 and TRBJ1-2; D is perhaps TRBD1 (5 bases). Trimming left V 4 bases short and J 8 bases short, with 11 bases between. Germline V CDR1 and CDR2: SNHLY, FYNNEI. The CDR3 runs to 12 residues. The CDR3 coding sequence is TGTGCCAGCAGTGTCACAGGAAGGGGCTACACCTTC. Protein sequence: CASSVTGRGYTF.

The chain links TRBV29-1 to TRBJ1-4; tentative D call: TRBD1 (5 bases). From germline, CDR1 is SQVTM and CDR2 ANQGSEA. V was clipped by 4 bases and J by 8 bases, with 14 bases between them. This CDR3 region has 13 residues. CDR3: CSVGDSAGEKLFF. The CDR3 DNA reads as TGCAGCGTTGGGGACTCGGCGGGAGAAAAACTGTTTTTT.

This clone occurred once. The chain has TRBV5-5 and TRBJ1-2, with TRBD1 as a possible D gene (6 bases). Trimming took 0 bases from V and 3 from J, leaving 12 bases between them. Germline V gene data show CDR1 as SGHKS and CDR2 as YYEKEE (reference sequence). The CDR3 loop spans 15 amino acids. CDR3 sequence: CASSLDRAIDYGYTF. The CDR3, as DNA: TGTGCCAGCAGCTTGGACAGGGCCATTGACTATGGCTACACCTTC.

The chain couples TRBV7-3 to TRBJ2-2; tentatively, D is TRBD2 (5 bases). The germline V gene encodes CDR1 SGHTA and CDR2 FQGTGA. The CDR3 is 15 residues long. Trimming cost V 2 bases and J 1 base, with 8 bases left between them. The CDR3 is CASSLASGNTGELFF. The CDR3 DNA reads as TGTGCCAGCAGCTTAGCCAGCGGGAACACCGGGGAGCTGTTTTTT.

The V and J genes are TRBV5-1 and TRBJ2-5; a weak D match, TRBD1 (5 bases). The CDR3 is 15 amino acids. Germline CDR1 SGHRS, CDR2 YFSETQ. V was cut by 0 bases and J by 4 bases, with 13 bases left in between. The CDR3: CASSLGDRGRETQYF. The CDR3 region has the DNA TGCGCCAGCAGCTTGGGCGACAGAGGCCGAGAGACCCAGTACTTC.

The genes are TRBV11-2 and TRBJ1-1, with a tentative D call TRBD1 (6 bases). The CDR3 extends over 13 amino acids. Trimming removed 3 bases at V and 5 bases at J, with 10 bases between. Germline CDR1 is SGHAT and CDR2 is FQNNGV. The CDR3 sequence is CASSFLGGTEAFF. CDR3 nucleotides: TGTGCCAGCAGCTTTCTAGGGGGGACTGAAGCTTTCTTT.

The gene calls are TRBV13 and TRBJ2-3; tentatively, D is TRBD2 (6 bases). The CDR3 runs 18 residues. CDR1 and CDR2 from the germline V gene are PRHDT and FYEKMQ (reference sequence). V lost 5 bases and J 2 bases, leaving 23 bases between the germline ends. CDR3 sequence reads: CASSPKREDHEFTDTQYF. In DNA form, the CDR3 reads TGTGCCAGCAGCCCCAAAAGGGAGGATCATGAATTCACAGATACGCAGTATTTT.

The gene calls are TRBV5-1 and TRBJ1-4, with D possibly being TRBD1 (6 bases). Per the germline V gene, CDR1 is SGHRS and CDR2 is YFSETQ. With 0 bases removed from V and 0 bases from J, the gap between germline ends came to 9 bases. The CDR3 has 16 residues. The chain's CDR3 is CASSLGQVATNEKLFF. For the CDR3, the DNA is TGCGCCAGCAGCTTGGGACAGGTAGCAACTAATGAAAAACTGTTTTTT.

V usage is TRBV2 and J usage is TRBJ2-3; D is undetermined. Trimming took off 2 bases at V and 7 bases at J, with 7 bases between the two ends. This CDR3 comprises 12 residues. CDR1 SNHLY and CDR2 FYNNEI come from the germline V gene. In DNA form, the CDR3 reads TGTGCCAGCAGTGAAACGGATTATACGCAGTATTTT. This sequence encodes CASSETDYTQYF.

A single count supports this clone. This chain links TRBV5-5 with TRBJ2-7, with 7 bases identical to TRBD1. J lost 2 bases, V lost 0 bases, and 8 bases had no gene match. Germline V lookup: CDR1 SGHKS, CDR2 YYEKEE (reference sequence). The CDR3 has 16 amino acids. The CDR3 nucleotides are TGTGCCAGCAGCTTGGATACTGGACAGGTCGCCTACGAGCAGTACTTC. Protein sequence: CASSLDTGQVAYEQYF.

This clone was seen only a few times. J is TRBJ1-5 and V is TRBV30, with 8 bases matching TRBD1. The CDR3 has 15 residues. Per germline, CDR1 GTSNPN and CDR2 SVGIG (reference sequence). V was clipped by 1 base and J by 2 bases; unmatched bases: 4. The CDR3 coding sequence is TGTGCCTGGAGTGGCCTGACAGGGGGCAATCAGCCCCAGCATTTT. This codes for CAWSGLTGGNQPQHF. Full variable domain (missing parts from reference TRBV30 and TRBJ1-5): SQTIHQWPATLVQPVGSPLSLECTVEGTSNPNLYWYRQAAGRGLQLLFYSVGIGQISSEVPQNLSASRPQDRQFILSSKKLLLSDSGFYLCAWSGLTGGNQPQHFGDGTRLSIL.

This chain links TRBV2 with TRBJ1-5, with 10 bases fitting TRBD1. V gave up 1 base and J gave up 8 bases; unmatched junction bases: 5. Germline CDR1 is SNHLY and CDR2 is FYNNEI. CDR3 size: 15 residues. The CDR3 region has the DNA TGTGCCAGCAGTGAAGTAGGGGGGACAGGGGAGCCCCAGCATTTT. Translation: CASSEVGGTGEPQHF.

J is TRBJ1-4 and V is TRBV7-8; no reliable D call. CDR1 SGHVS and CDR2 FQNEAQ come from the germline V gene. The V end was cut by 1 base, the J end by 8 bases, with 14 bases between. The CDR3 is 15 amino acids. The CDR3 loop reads CASSLVGKEREKLFF. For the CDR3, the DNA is TGTGCCAGCAGCTTAGTTGGCAAGGAAAGAGAAAAACTGTTTTTT.

CDR3 protein: CASSVDSSYEQYF. CDR3 bases: TGTGCCAGCAGCGTGGACAGCTCCTACGAGCAGTACTTC. The chain recombines TRBV6-1 with TRBJ2-7, with D possibly TRBD1 on 6 matching bases. Trimming removed 6 bases at V and 0 bases at J, with 9 bases between. Germline loops: CDR1 MNHNS, CDR2 SASEGT. The CDR3 spans 13 residues.

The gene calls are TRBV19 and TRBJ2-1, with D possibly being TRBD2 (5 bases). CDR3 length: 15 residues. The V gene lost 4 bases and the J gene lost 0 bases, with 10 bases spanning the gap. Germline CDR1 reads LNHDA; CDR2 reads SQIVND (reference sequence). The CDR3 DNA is TGTGCCAGTAGTACCGACTACAGCTCCTACAATGAGCAGTTCTTC. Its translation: CASSTDYSSYNEQFF.

CDR3 nucleotides: TGTGCCATCAGTGGAGGCCCTGGACAGTACTACGAGCAGTACTTC. Its protein is CAISGGPGQYYEQYF. The chain carries TRBV10-3 and TRBJ2-7; maybe TRBD1 (6 bases). V was pared by 4 bases and J by 3 bases, with 16 bases between. CDR3 length: 15 amino acids. Germline V gene data show CDR1 as ENHRY and CDR2 as SYGVKD.

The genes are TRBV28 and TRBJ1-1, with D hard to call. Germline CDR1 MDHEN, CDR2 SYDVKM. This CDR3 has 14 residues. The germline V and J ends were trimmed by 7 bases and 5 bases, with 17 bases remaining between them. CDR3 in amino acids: CASTRGPVGTEAFF. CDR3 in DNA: TGTGCCAGCACTCGTGGGCCGGTTGGGACTGAAGCTTTCTTT.

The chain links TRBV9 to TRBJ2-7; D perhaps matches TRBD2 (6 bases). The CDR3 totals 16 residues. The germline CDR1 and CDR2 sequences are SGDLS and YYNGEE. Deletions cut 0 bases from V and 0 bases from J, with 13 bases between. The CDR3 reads CASSVDPGEPSYEQYF. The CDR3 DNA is TGTGCCAGCAGCGTAGACCCGGGGGAGCCCTCCTACGAGCAGTACTTC.